This T cell receptor beta chain appears in the sequencing data of a study of graft-versus-host responses after intestinal transplantation (dated by TCRdb to the early 2020s). Some background on the complete study: Multivisceral, liver-intestinal, or isolated intestinal transplants were received by the recipients. A peak of at least 4% donor T cells among recipient peripheral blood mononuclear cells was the definition used for donor T cell macrochimerism. Graft-versus-host and host-versus-graft alloreactive T cell clones were tracked in the graft, circulation and bone marrow after intestinal transplantation using bulk TCR-beta CDR3 sequencing. Of the 20 to 30 intestinal transplant recipients enrolled in the cohort, one of whom was a retransplant, a few patients without pretransplant specimens were excluded. Alloreactive clones were identified by sequencing pre-transplant mixed lymphocyte reaction products and comparing these products with unstimulated pre-transplant donor and recipient T cells. Every recipient was given anti-thymocyte globulin induction, followed by approximately three years of maintenance tacrolimus and steroids. Instead of going to the commercial service, samples from a few later patients were sequenced in-house on an Illumina MiSeq and processed with MiXCR.

The time point label on this specimen signifies: cells obtained before transplantation from donor or recipient. CD3+CD4+ and CD3+CD8+ populations were FACS-sorted from unstimulated pre-transplant donor and recipient cells taken from spleen or lymph nodes. What the study reported, not specific to this receptor: GvH clones were detected in recipient bone marrow, and some of these GvH clones were observed earlier in ileal mucosa or blood, consistent with an intestinal mucosal origin. In the allografts of patients with donor T cell macrochimerism, GvH to HvG T cell clonal ratios were high. The relatively low number and heterogeneity of intestinal transplant patients limited the conclusions. Early after transplant, declines in HvG clones were associated with peak levels of circulating GvH clones.

Receptor amplification or capture employed the immunoSEQ multiplex PCR assay. For most patients, genomic DNA was isolated with the Qiagen DNeasy Blood and Tissue Kit and shipped frozen to Adaptive Biotechnologies for TCR sequencing. For most patients, high-throughput TCR-beta CDR3 sequencing of genomic DNA was performed by Adaptive Biotechnologies. In the paper's pipeline: Adaptive's ImmunoSEQ software was the source of the TCR sequencing data for 15 to 20 patients, while a few other patients were processed with MiXCR and VDJtools. To correct CD4 versus CD8 sorting errors, any sequence found in both subsets at a frequency ratio below 5:1 was removed. CDR3 nucleotide sequences shared by donor and recipient were removed because the origin of these sequences could not be assigned. To count as alloreactive, a clone needed at least 2-fold expansion over unstimulated cells and a minimum CFSE-low frequency of 0.002% (template counts) or 0.001% (read counts). A clone was considered mappable if detected in the sequenced pre-transplant spleen, lymph node, or MLR CFSE-low populations of the donor or recipient. The cumulative frequency of alloreactive clones was calculated as a percentage of all sequences, weighted by copy number. TCRdb obtained this table from immuneACCESS and retained in-frame rearrangements with V and J assigned. These tables miss some clones; where compared with another copy, unresolved V genes account for less than half of the shortfall, and the remainder is unexplained. D and trimming were read from the DNA, whereas the V and J calls and clone size are those reported in that table. The sample table shows approximately 97,000 clones, and roughly nine tenths are seen once. Clones ranked in the top ten supply roughly 0.2% of the sample.

For this clone: No antigen is known for it. Base qualities are not at hand, and no much larger clone is one base apart.

Looking up the germline V gene yields CDR1 SGHTA and CDR2 FQGTGA. The CDR3 goes from the cysteine to the phenylalanine over 13 residues. Kept here is only the CDR3 DNA, which spans 39 bases and is read in frame from base 1. V is pared back by 1 base and J by 3 bases, with 6 bases lying between the germline termini. Sequenced here: unstimulated CD4+ T cells sorted from spleen or lymph node cells, sampled before transplant. The TCR comes from a human donor who was the organ donor for an intestinal transplant. This chain is built from TRBV7-3 and TRBJ1-1; the D gene cannot be named for sure. The CDR3 region reads CASSLMGDTEAFF. The base sequence is TGTGCCAGCAGCTTAATGGGAGACACTGAAGCTTTCTTT. The full variable domain, with segments outside the CDR3 supplied by the reference TRBV7-3 and TRBJ1-1 proteins, appears as GAGVSQTPSNKVTEKGKYVELRCDPISGHTALYWYRQSLGQGPEFLIYFQGTGAADDSGLPNDRFFAVRPEGSVSTLKIQRTERGDSAVYLCASSLMGDTEAFFGQGTRLTVV.